This TCR beta chain came from a study of T cells in pancreatic ductal adenocarcinoma. No neoadjuvant therapy was given to the selected pancreatic ductal adenocarcinoma patients before their surgery. For this clone: As yet, its antigen is unknown.

Findings of the study overall: No significant tumor-blood clonality difference; means were about 0.1 and 0.065. The resected cohort was biased toward the minority with early-stage disease. Tumor samples had fewer productive templates and roughly 8-fold fewer unique clonotypes than blood.

TCRdb's copy holds only in-frame clones and misses some; the assay was immunoSEQ multiplex PCR. The data hold roughly 16,000 clones, with 85% to 90% observed a single time. This TCR was sampled from a human donor with pancreatic ductal adenocarcinoma. Sequencing was done on a sample of PBMCs.

CDR3 DNA: TGCGCCAGCAGATACACAGGGAACACTGAAGCTTTCTTT. Protein: CASRYTGNTEAFF. The J gene is TRBJ1-1, the V gene TRBV5-1; D might be TRBD1 (5 bases). Germline V gene lookup returns CDR1 SGHRS and CDR2 YFSETQ. With 5 bases removed from V and 1 base from J, the gap between germline ends came to 9 bases. This CDR3 is built from 13 residues.